This T cell receptor (beta chain) was identified in a study of blood T cell repertoires in COVID-19. Study overall: Sites across the United States, Italy and Spain contributed samples from acute and convalescent COVID-19.

Looked up from germline, CDR1 is MGHRA and CDR2 is YSYEKL. The germline V and J ends were trimmed by 0 bases and 2 bases, with 11 bases remaining between them. This CDR3 has 16 amino acids. This clone qualifies as medium-sized. Authors' methods: Amplification from reference gene primers served as the basis for estimated nucleated cell counts. Using immunoSEQ multiplex PCR, the repertoire was profiled, and TCRdb retains in-frame clones only, with some absent. The V and J calls and clone size are taken from that table; D and trimming were inferred from the DNA. This table holds some 200,000 clones, just over 85% found once.

Sequencing was carried out using peripheral blood. The chain employs TRBV4-1 and TRBJ1-3; tentative D call: TRBD1 (5 bases). The receptor was isolated from a man at least 80 years old with acute or convalescent COVID-19. The CDR3 sequence: CASSQDPAGTGNTIYF. CDR3 coding DNA: TGCGCCAGCAGCCAAGATCCTGCAGGGACTGGAAACACCATATATTTT.